This TCR beta chain was captured in a study of T cells expressing NK-cell markers (dated by TCRdb to the early 2020s). Background on the whole study: Eight donors provided sorted CD3+CD56+NKG2C+, CD3+CD56+NKG2C- and CD3+CD56-NKG2C+ T-cell subsets, whose TCR beta-chain repertoires were profiled. Among the eight sequenced donors, seven were HCMV-seropositive and one was HCMV-seronegative. The eight sequenced donors were randomly selected healthy volunteers, three men and five women. The libraries were sequenced on Illumina HiSeq 2000/2500, MiSeq or NextSeq, producing 2 x 150 bp reads.

General study outcomes and caveats: It remained unclear whether the expanded NKG2C-expressing T cell clones were specific for HCMV antigens. In more than 5 donors, the dominant CD3+CD56+NKG2C+ clonotypes were found to rank among the top 10 CD8+ clonotypes and to make up about 1.0-7.0% of CD8+ T cells. Those dominant clonotypes were again the most abundant among CD3+CD56-NKG2C+ cells in four donors, at about 25-60.1%.

A commercial ELISA kit detecting HCMV-specific IgG in serum was used to determine HCMV serostatus. Peripheral blood mononuclear cells were isolated from blood by Ficoll density gradient centrifugation. The sequencing machine was an Illumina HiSeq 2000. TCR beta cDNA libraries were prepared using 5'RACE template switching, which introduced a universal primer site and unique molecular identifiers. Priming for cDNA synthesis came from the TCR beta constant segment, and two successive PCR amplification steps followed. Turning to the authors' computational methods: MIGEC was used to demultiplex reads and group reads by UMI, and MiTCR was used to assemble and quantify clonotypes. To remove erroneous sequences, TCR cDNA sequences were retained only when supported by two or more reads. Downstream repertoire analysis used the tcR package, and clonotypes were matched across fractions by CDR3 nucleotide sequence plus V segment. VDJmatch was used to annotate antigen specificity against VDJdb, with one amino acid substitution in CDR3 allowed. Each entry corresponds to one CDR3 protein sequence from reads that TCRdb reprocessed, and DNA is not given. These V and J calls originate from TCRdb's pipeline instead of the authors' own analysis. This specimen's table enumerates roughly 160,000 distinct CDR3 sequences. The ten largest clones add up to 15% to 20% of the sample.

Note on this clonotype: The antigen this receptor binds is unknown.

The CDR3 covers 16 residues, taking in both the cysteine and the phenylalanine. No DNA accompanies this entry. The germline V gene yields SGHTA for CDR1 and FQGTGA for CDR2. The chain is assembled from TRBV7-3 and TRBJ2-3; there is no DNA to check the TCRdb D call of TRBD1. The origin of this receptor is a woman aged 18 to 75 in good health. Sequencing was performed on blood T cells: a sorted CD56 or NKG2C T cell subset, CD4+ or CD8+ T cells, or bulk PBMC T cells (not recorded which). The CDR3 region: CASSPGVDVSTDTQYF.